This T cell receptor (beta chain) comes out of a study of blood T cell dynamics during melanoma immunotherapy. Profiled with immunoSEQ multiplex PCR; TCRdb holds only in-frame clones, not every one. The data contain about 17,000 clones, 65% to 90% of them singletons. Time point in this sample: pre-treatment baseline. CDR3 length: 18 amino acids. Germline loops: CDR1 MRHNA, CDR2 SNTAGT. V lost 6 bases to trimming and J lost 4 bases; unmatched junction nucleotides: 17. The sequenced sample was blood, obtained from a patient treated with checkpoint blockade. The J gene is TRBJ1-5, the V gene TRBV6-4, with 8 bases that match TRBD1. This receptor was obtained from a human donor with melanoma. The CDR3 is CASRPTGARGANNQPQHF. Here the CDR3 DNA reads TGTGCCAGCAGACCGACAGGGGCTAGGGGGGCAAATAATCAGCCCCAGCATTTT.